Listed here are 8 T cell receptor beta chains from one sample, sequenced in a study of early T cells in non-severe SARS-CoV-2 infection. In TCRdb, the 5' RACE reads were re-called with MiXCR into one record per CDR3 protein. The data contain around 53,000 distinct CDR3 sequences, about 9.2% of them seen just once; the ten biggest clones take up roughly 8.3%. The sequencing input was whole blood. These receptors came from an adult who was a healthcare worker with PCR-confirmed SARS-CoV-2 infection or an uninfected control (not recorded which).

This clonotype came up a few times. V and J are TRBV7-8 and TRBJ2-1, with 12 bases that match TRBD2. Germline loops: CDR1 SGHVS, CDR2 FQNEAQ. J lost 6 bases, V lost 2 bases, and 5 bases had no gene match. This CDR3 has 16 amino acids. CDR3 residues: CASSLTSGRIANEQFF. The CDR3 nucleotides are TGTGCCAGCAGCTTAACTAGCGGGAGGATCGCCAATGAGCAGTTCTTC.

At least ten counts were recorded for this clonotype. The J gene is TRBJ1-1, the V gene TRBV27; the match to TRBD1 covers 7 bases. CDR1 is MNHEY and CDR2 is SMNVEV in the germline V gene (reference sequence). CDR3 length: 16 residues. J gave up 0 bases and V 6 bases, and 10 bases lay outside the gene matches. The CDR3 reads CASRPRTGRMNTEAFF. CDR3 nucleotides: TGTGCCAGCAGGCCCCGGACAGGACGAATGAACACTGAAGCTTTCTTT.

The V and J genes are TRBV12-3 or TRBV12-4 and TRBJ1-1, with a tentative D call TRBD1 (5 bases). This CDR3 contains 13 residues. V gave up 3 bases and J gave up 5 bases, with 10 bases separating them. The DNA of the CDR3 is TGTGCCAGCAGTTTTGGGGGAGAGACTGAAGCTTTCTTT. It codes for CASSFGGETEAFF.

This clonotype was seen at least ten times. The genes are TRBV12-3 or TRBV12-4 and TRBJ2-1; D is perhaps TRBD1 (5 bases). The CDR3 covers 13 residues. Trimming took off 2 bases at V and 9 bases at J, with 11 bases between the two ends. CDR3 amino acids: CASSLMLQGEQFF. DNA of the CDR3: TGTGCCAGCAGTTTAATGTTGCAGGGTGAGCAGTTCTTC.

This chain links TRBV6-5 with TRBJ1-1; a weak D match, TRBD1 (5 bases). V dropped 6 bases and J dropped 4 bases, with 15 bases sitting between them. The length of the CDR3 is 14 residues. Germline V gene lookup returns CDR1 MNHEY and CDR2 SVGAGI. CDR3 region: CASSHPAGGTEAFF. In DNA form, the CDR3 reads TGTGCCAGCAGCCACCCTGCCGGGGGCACTGAAGCTTTCTTT.

There are a few counts of this clonotype. The chain recombines TRBV19 with TRBJ2-7; 8 bases are shared with TRBD2. The CDR3 totals 15 residues. The germline CDR1 and CDR2 sequences are LNHDA and SQIVND (reference sequence). V was pared by 5 bases and J by 3 bases, with 9 bases of the junction left unmatched. The CDR3 DNA follows: TGTGCCAGTAGTTGGGGTAGCGGGGACTACTACGAGCAGTACTTC. It codes for CASSWGSGDYYEQYF.

This clonotype was observed many times. J is TRBJ2-2 and V is TRBV28; TRBD1 agrees at 7 bases. From germline, CDR1 is MDHEN and CDR2 SYDVKM. CDR3 size: 16 residues. The J segment lost 7 bases and the V segment lost 5 bases, leaving 13 bases of the junction unmatched. The CDR3 reads CASSPPGQEKHGELFF. CDR3 sequence (DNA): TGTGCCAGCAGTCCCCCCGGACAGGAAAAACACGGGGAGCTGTTTTTT.

This clonotype was counted at least ten times. V gene TRBV11-2 combines with J gene TRBJ1-4, with 8 bases that match TRBD1. The length of the CDR3 is 12 residues. Germline loops: CDR1 SGHAT, CDR2 FQNNGV. Trimming at V came to 6 bases and at J to 12 bases, leaving 6 bases not matched to a gene. The CDR3 loop reads CASRKTGGELFF. The CDR3 DNA follows: TGTGCCAGCAGGAAAACAGGGGGAGAACTGTTTTTT. The full variable domain, completed using reference TRBV11-2 and TRBJ1-4, is EAGVAQSPRYKIIEKRQSVAFWCNPISGHATLYWYQQILGQGPKLLIQFQNNGVVDDSQLPKDRFSAERLKGVDSTLKIQPAKLEDSAVYLCASRKTGGELFFGSGTQLSVL.